This TCR beta chain was found in a study of T cell responses to AZD1222 COVID-19 vaccine. Libraries were prepared by immunoSEQ multiplex PCR; TCRdb keeps only in-frame clonotypes and omits some of them. The data hold about 160,000 clones, with around nine tenths observed a single time. Study-wide points: Donors were mostly white British, more females; clonal diversity possibly underestimated. Variant regions that are unmutated are reportedly the target of nearly half of spike-specific TCRs.

Of note for this clone: The antigen is unknown.

This receptor was taken from an adult in good health. The sample consisted of peripheral blood, taken on day 0 of AZD1222 vaccination.

The CDR3 DNA reads as TGTGCCAGCAGTTTGGAGGGGCAGGGAAACTACAATGAGCAGTTCTTC. It translates to CASSLEGQGNYNEQFF. The V call is TRBV28, the J call TRBJ2-1; maybe TRBD2 (6 bases). Germline lookup yields CDR1 MDHEN and CDR2 SYDVKM. The CDR3 has 16 residues. With 3 bases removed from V and 3 bases from J, the gap between germline ends came to 15 bases.